A selection of T cell receptor beta chains follows, all from one sample in a study of shared clonotypes between healthy human individuals. The table came from immunoSEQ multiplex PCR; TCRdb's copy has only in-frame clones and leaves some out. The sample contains some 2,000,000 clones, about 94% of which appear only once. The sequencing input was naive CD4+ T cells sorted from blood. Receptors originate from a man aged 18 to 30 in good health. CDR3s include the opening cysteine and the closing phenylalanine or tryptophan.

cdr3_length j_call v_call cdr3_aa
17 TRBJ1-1 TRBV5-6 CASSRPGTGEKNTEAFF
13 TRBJ1-1 TRBV7-9 CASSLKGGTEAFF
13 TRBJ2-1 TRBV29-1 CSVEGSAHNEQFF
14 TRBJ1-5 TRBV18 CASSLQEFNQPQHF
15 TRBJ1-2 TRBV19 CASSPPGQGFRGYTF
12 TRBJ2-1 TRBV25-1 CASSERGNEQFF
13 TRBJ2-7 TRBV4-2 CASSQTLAYEQYF
15 TRBJ1-4 TRBV28 CASSSPGTSREKLFF
17 TRBJ2-1 TRBV11-2 CASSLRVTAGPYNEQFF
15 TRBJ1-2 TRBV19 CASSVTGGKNYGYTF
15 TRBJ2-7 TRBV5-1 CASSSLVRSSYEQYF
14 TRBJ2-7 TRBV28 CASLIPGQGSEQYF
14 TRBJ1-5 TRBV6-1 CASSEDSFGRPQHF
16 TRBJ1-2 TRBV27 CASSPLDRGNNYGYTF
11 TRBJ1-1 TRBV20-1 CSYREDTEAFF
14 TRBJ1-1 TRBV6-1 CASSHRGENTEAFF
12 TRBJ2-3 TRBV10-3 CAISGSTDTQYF
17 TRBJ1-6 TRBV30 CAWSTWTVNSYNSPLHF
13 TRBJ2-3 TRBV18 CASSPLGGDTQYF
11 TRBJ2-5 TRBV18 CASSDFRDQYF
13 TRBJ1-1 TRBV9 CASSPRFSTEAFF
14 TRBJ2-7 TRBV5-1 CASTKTGAGYEQYF
13 TRBJ1-2 TRBV5-3 CASSSGTVYGYTF
17 TRBJ2-6 TRBV5-1 CASSLGRSSSGANVLTF
14 TRBJ2-2 TRBV27 CASSLFRQSGELFF
17 TRBJ1-4 TRBV11-2 CASSLTDNVATNEKLFF
12 TRBJ2-1 TRBV18 CASSLMVAEQFF
15 TRBJ1-2 TRBV6-1 CASSEFIGGHYGYTF
14 TRBJ1-2 TRBV5-4 CASSFWDRDHGYTF
13 TRBJ1-3 TRBV4-1 CASSQVGPGTIYF
14 TRBJ1-5 TRBV7-6 CASSRAGSNQPQHF
16 TRBJ1-4 TRBV7-6 CASSALGGMANEKLFF
13 TRBJ2-7 TRBV18 CASSPQVYYEQYF
15 TRBJ1-2 TRBV6-1 CASSVPGGLGYGYTF
13 TRBJ1-2 TRBV19 CASSPDRGYGYTF
13 TRBJ2-7 TRBV6-1 CASGSQGGYEQYF
15 TRBJ2-3 TRBV7-9 CASSLAGGGADTQYF
14 TRBJ1-4 TRBV5-1 CASSFGRSNEKLFF
13 TRBJ2-7 TRBV27 CASSPRPFYEQYF
16 TRBJ1-1 TRBV2 CASSPGQGAPGTEAFF
16 TRBJ1-4 TRBV6-5 CASSSPSGRGDKKLFF